This T cell receptor (beta chain) was profiled in a study of PD-L1 blockade in urothelial cancer. Here immunoSEQ multiplex PCR was the method, and the copy in TCRdb shows in-frame clones only, minus some. The data hold more than 45,000 clones, with 82% observed a single time. Time point noted: pretreatment peripheral blood. The CDR3 consists of 14 residues. CDR1 is SGDLS, CDR2 YYNGEE, per germline. With 1 base clipped from V and 3 bases from J, the junction kept 1 base outside the gene matches. The material sequenced was PBMCs, taken around atezolizumab (anti-PD-L1) treatment. The receptor comes from a man in his forties or fifties with urothelial cancer. The chain recombines TRBV9 with TRBJ1-1; TRBD1 matches at 9 bases. Written as DNA, the CDR3 is TGTGCCAGCAGCGTATGGACAGGGGACACTGAAGCTTTCTTT. Encoded protein: CASSVWTGDTEAFF.